This paragraph reports one T cell receptor (beta chain). What it recognizes is unknown. Per germline, CDR1 SGHRS and CDR2 YFSETQ. V lost 4 bases to trimming and J lost 4 bases, with 12 bases between them. The CDR3 consists of 15 residues. The data derive from a study of post-analysis software for immune sequencing data. The wider study: Relapsing-remitting, secondary progressive and progressive-relapsing multiple sclerosis were all included among the disease courses.

Points from the study as a whole: Normalized Chao1 diversity was significantly reduced in patients versus controls. Patients used five TRBV segments, including TRBV5-6, TRBV5-1 and TRBV20-1, more often than controls. Strong co-clustering by F measure was evident for samples that had been prepared in the same batch.

Sequencing libraries made from TCR beta cDNA carried unique molecular identifiers. It was from about 0.94 to 9.7 million T cells that some 470,000 cDNA molecules came. TCRdb reanalysed the PCR reads using MiXCR and keeps one entry per CDR3 protein. This sample has roughly 800,000 distinct CDR3 sequences; roughly 50% occur once, and the top ten carry approximately 4.5%. The sequenced sample consisted of blood. The chain carries TRBV5-1 and TRBJ2-6; tentatively, D is TRBD2 (6 bases). The source of this sequence is a girl between 10 and 17 years old with multiple sclerosis. CDR3 DNA sequence: TGCGCCAGCAGCCAAGGGACTCTCGGGGCCAACGTCCTGACTTTC. This codes for CASSQGTLGANVLTF.